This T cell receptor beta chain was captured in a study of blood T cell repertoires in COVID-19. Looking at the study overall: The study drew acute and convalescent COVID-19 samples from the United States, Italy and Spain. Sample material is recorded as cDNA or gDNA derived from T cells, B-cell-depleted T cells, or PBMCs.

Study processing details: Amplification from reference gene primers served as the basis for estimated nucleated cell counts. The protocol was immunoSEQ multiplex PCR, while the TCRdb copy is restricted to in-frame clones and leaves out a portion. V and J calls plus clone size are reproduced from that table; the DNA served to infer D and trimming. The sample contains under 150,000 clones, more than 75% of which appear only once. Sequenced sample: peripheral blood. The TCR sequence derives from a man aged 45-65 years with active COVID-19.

CDR3 region: CASSGETGGGSYEQYF. Here the CDR3 DNA reads TGCGCCAGCAGCGGGGAGACAGGGGGCGGATCCTACGAGCAGTACTTC. This chain connects TRBV5-1 to TRBJ2-7, with 10 bases matching TRBD1. Losses at the gene ends were 4 bases for V and 1 base for J; bases not matched to a gene: 8. CDR1 and CDR2 from the germline V gene are SGHRS and YFSETQ. This CDR3 has 16 residues.